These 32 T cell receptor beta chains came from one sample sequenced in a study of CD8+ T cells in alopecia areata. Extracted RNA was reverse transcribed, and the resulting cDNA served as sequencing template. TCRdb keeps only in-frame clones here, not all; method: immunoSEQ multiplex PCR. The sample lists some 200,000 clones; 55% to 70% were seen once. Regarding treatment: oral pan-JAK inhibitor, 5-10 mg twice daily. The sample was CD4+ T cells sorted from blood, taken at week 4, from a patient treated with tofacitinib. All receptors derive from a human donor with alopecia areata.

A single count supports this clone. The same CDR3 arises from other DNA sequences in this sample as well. The DNA of the CDR3 is TGCGCCAGCAGCCCAGGACAGGGTCCTGAAGCTTTCTTT. It yields the protein CASSPGQGPEAFF. V is TRBV5-1 and J is TRBJ1-1; TRBD1 agrees at 8 bases. Germline V lookup: CDR1 SGHRS, CDR2 YFSETQ. This CDR3 is 13 amino acids long. J lost 6 bases, V lost 4 bases, and 5 bases had no gene match.

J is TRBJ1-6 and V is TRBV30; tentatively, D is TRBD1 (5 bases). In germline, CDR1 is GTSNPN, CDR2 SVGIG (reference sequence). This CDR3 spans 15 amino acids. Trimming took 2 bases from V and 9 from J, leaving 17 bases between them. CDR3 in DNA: TGTGCCTGGAGTCTCCGGGACGATGGCAGTTCACCCCTCCACTTT. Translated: CAWSLRDDGSSPLHF.

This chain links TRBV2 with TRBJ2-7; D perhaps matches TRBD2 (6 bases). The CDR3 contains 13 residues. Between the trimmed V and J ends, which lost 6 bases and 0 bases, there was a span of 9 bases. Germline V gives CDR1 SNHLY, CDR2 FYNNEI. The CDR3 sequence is CASRRDGSYEQYF. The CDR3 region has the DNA TGTGCCAGCAGGCGGGACGGCTCCTACGAGCAGTACTTC.

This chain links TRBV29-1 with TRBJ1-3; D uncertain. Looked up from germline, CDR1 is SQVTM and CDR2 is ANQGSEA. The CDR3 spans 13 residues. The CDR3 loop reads CGGRPISGNTIYF. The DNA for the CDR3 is TGCGGCGGACGCCCGATCTCTGGAAACACCATATATTTT.

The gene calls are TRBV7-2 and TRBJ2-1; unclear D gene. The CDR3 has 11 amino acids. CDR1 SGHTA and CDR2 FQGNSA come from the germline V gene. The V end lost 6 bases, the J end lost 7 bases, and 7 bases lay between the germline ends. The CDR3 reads CASSRRNEQFF. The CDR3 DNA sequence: TGTGCCAGCAGTCGAAGGAATGAGCAGTTCTTC.

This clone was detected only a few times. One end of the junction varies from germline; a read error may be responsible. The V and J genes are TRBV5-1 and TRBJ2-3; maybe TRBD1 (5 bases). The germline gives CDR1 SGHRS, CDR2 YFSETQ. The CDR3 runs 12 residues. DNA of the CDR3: TGCGCCAGCAGCTTGGAACAGGAACGGGCCACCTTT. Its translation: CASSLEQERATF. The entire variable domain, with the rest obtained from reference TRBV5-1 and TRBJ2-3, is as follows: KAGVTQTPRYLIKTRGQQVTLSCSPISGHRSVSWYQQTPGQGLQFLFEYFSETQRNKGNFPGRFSGRQFSNSRSEMNVSTLELGDSALYLCASSLEQERATFGPGTRLTVL.

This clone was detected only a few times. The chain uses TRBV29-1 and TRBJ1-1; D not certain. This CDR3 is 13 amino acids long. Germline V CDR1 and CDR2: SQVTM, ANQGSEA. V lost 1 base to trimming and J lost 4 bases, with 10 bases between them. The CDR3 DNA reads TGCAGCGTTGAAGGCGTATCGAGCACTGAAGCTTTCTTT. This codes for CSVEGVSSTEAFF.

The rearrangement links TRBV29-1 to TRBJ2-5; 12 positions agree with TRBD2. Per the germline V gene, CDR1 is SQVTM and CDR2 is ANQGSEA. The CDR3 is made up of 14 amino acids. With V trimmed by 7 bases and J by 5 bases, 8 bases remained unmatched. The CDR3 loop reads CSASPTSGGETQYF. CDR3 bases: TGCAGCGCCTCCCCGACTAGCGGGGGCGAGACCCAGTACTTC.

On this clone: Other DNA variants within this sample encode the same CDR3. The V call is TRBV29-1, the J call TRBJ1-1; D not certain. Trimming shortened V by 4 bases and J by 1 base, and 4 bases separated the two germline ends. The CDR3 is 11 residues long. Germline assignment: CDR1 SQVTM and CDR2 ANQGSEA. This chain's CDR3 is CSVVGNTEAFF. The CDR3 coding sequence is TGCAGCGTTGTGGGGAACACTGAAGCTTTCTTT.

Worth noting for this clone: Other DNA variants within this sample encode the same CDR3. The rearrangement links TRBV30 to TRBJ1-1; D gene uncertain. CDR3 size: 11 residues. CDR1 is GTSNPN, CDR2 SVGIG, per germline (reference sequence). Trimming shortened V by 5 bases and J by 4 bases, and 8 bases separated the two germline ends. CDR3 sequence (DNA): TGTGCCTGGTCAGTCGGCACTGAAGCTTTCTTT. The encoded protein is CAWSVGTEAFF.

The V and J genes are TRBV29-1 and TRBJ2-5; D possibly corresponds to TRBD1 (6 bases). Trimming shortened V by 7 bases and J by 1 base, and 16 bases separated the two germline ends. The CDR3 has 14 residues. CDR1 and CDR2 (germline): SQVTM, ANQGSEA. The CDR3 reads CSAAIRGGQETQYF. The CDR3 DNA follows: TGCAGCGCCGCGATCCGAGGGGGCCAAGAGACCCAGTACTTC.

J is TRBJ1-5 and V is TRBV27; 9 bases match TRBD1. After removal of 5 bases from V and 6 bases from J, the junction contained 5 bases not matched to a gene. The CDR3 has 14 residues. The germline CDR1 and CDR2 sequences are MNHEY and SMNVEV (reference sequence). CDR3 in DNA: TGTGCCAGCAGTACACAGGGGGCAGGTCAGCCCCAGCATTTT. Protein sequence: CASSTQGAGQPQHF.

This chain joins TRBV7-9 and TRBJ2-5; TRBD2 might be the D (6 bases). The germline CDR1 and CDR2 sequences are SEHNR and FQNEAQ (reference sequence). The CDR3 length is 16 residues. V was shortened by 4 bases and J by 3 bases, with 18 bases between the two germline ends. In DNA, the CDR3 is TGTGCCAGCAGCTGGCCCGGGGAGGAGGATAAAGAGACCCAGTACTTC. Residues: CASSWPGEEDKETQYF.

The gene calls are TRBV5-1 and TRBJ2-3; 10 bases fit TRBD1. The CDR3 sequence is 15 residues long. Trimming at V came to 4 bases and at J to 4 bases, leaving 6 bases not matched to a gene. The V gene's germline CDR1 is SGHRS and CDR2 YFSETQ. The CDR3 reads CASSGGQGNADTQYF. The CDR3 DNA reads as TGCGCCAGCAGCGGGGGACAGGGGAACGCAGATACGCAGTATTTT.

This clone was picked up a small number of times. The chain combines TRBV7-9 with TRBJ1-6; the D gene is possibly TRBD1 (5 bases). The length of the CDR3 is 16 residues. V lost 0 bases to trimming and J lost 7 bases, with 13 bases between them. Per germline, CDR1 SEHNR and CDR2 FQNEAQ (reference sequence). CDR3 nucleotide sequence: TGTGCCAGCAGCTTAGCGCTGGGGACGGGAAATTCACCCCTCCACTTT. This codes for CASSLALGTGNSPLHF.

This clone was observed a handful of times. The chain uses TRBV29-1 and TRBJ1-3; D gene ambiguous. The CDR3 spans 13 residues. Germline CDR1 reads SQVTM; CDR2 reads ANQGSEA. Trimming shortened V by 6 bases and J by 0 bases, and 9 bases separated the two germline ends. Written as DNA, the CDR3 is TGCAGCGTCGGTCGGGGCTCTGGAAACACCATATATTTT. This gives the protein CSVGRGSGNTIYF.

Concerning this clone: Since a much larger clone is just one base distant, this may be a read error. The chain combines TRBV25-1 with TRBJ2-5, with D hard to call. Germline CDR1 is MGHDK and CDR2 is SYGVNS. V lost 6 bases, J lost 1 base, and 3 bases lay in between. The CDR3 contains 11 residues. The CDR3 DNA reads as TGTGCCAGCAGCTTCCAAGAGACCCAGTACTTC. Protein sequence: CASSFQETQYF.

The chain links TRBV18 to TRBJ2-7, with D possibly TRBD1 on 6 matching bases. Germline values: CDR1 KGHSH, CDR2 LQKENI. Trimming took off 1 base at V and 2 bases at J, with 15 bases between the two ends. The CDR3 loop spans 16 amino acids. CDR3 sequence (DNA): TGTGCCAGCTCACCACGTCAACAGGGTACAGCCTACGAGCAGTACTTC. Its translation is CASSPRQQGTAYEQYF.

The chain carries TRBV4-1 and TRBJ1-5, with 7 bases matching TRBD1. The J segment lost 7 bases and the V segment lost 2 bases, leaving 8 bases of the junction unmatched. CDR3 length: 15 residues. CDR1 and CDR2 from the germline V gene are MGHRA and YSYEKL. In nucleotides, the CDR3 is TGCGCCAGCAGCCAACCTGGGACAGATAAACAGCCCCAGCATTTT. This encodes CASSQPGTDKQPQHF.

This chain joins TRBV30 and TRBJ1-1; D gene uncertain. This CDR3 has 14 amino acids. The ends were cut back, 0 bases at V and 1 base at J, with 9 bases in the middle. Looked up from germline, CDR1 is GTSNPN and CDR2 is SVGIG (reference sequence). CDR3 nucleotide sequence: TGTGCCTGGAGTGTAGGCCAGACGAACACTGAAGCTTTCTTT. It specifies CAWSVGQTNTEAFF.

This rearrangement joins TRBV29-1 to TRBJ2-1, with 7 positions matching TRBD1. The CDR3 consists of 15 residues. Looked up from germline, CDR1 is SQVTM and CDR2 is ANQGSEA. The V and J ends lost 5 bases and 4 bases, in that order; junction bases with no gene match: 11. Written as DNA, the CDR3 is TGCAGCGTTCAGGGTGGGCAGGGGGTATACAATGAGCAGTTCTTC. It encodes CSVQGGQGVYNEQFF.

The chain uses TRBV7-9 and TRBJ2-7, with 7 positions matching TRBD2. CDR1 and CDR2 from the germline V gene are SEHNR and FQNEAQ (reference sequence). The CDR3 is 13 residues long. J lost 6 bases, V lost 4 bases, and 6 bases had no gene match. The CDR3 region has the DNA TGTGCCAGCAGCTCGCCCGGGGGGTTCGAGCAGTACTTC. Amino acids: CASSSPGGFEQYF.

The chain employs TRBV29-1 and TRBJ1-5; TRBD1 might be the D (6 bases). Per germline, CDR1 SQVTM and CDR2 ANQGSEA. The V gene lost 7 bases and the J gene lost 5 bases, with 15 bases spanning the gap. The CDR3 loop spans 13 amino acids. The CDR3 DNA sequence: TGCAGCGCCAAAGGGGGACGCGATCAGCCCCAGCATTTT. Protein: CSAKGGRDQPQHF.

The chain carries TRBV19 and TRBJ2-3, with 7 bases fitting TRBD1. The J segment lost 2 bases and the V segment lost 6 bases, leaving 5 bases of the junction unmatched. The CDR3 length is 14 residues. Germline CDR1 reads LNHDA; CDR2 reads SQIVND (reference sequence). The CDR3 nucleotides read TGTGCCAGTAGCGAGGGACAGATCACAGATACGCAGTATTTT. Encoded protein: CASSEGQITDTQYF.

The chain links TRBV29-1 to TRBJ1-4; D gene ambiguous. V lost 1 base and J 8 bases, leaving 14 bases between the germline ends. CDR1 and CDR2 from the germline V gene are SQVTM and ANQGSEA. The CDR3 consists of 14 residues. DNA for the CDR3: TGCAGCGTTGAAGCGGTAATCCCAAAGGAAAAACTGTTTTTT. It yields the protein CSVEAVIPKEKLFF.

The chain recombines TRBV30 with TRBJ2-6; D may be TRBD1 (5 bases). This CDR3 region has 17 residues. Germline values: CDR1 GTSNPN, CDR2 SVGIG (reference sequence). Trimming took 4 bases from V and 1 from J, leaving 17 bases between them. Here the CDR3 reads CAWIPTTGPSGANVLTF. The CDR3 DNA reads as TGTGCCTGGATTCCGACCACAGGCCCATCTGGGGCCAACGTCCTGACTTTC.

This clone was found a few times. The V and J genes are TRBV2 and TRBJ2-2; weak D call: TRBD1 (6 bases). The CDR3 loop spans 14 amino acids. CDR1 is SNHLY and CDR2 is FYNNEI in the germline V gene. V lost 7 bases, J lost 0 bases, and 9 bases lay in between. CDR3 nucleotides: TGTGCCAGCATGGACAGAGCGAACACCGGGGAGCTGTTTTTT. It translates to CASMDRANTGELFF.

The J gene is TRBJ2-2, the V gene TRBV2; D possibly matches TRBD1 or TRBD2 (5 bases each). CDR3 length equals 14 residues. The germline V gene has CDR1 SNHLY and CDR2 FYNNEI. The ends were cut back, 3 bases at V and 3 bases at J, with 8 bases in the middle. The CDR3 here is CASSEGPYTGELFF. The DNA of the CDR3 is TGTGCCAGCAGTGAGGGACCCTACACCGGGGAGCTGTTTTTT. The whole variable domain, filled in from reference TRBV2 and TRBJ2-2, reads EPEVTQTPSHQVTQMGQEVILRCVPISNHLYFYWYRQILGQKVEFLVSFYNNEISEKSEIFDDQFSVERPDGSNFTLKIRSTKLEDSAMYFCASSEGPYTGELFFGEGSRLTVL.

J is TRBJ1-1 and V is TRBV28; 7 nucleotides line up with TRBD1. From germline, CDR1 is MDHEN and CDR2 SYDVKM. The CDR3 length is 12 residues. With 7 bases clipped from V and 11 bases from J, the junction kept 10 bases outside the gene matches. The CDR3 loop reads CASTVDRVWAFF. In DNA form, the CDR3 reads TGTGCCAGCACCGTTGACAGGGTCTGGGCTTTCTTT.

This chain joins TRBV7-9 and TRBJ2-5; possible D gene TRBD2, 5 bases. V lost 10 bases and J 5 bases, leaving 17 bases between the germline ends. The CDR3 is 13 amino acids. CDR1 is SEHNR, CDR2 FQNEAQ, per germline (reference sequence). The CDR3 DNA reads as TGTGCCATCTCGAGGTGGTTAGCGGAGACCCAGTACTTC. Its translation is CAISRWLAETQYF.

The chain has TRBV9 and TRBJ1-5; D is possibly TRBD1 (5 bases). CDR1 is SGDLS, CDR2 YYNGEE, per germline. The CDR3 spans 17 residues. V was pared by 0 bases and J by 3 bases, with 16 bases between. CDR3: CASSVEFPGINNQPQHF. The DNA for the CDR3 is TGTGCCAGCAGCGTAGAGTTCCCAGGGATAAACAATCAGCCCCAGCATTTT.

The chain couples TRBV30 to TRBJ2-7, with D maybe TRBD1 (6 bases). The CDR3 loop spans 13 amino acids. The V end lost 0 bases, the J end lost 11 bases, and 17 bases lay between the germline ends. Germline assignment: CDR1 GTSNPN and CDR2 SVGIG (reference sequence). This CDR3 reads CAWSVRWGEGEYF. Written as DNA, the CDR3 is TGTGCCTGGAGTGTACGATGGGGAGAGGGGGAGTACTTC.